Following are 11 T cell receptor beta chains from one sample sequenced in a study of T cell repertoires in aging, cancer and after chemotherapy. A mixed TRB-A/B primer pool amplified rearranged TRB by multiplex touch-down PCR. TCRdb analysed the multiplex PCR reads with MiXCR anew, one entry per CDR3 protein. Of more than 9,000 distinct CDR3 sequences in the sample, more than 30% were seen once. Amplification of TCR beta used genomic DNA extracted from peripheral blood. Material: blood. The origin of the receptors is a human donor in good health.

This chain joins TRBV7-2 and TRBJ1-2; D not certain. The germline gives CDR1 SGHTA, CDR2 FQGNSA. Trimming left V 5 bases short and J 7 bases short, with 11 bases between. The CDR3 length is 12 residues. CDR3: CASSEPFGGYTF. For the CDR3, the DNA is TGTGCCAGCAGCGAACCCTTCGGTGGCTACACCTTC.

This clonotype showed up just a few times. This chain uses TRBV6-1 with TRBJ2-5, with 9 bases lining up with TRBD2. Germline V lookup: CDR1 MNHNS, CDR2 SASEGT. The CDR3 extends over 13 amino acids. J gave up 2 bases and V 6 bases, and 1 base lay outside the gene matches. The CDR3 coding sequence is TGTGCCAGCAGGCGGGGGGGACAAGAGACCCAGTACTTC. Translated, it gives CASRRGGQETQYF.

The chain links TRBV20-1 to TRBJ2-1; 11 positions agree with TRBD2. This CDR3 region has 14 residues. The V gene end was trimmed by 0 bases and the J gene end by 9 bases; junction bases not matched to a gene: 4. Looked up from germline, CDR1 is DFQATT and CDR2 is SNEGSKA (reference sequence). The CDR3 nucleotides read TGCAGTGCTAGAGATACTAGCGGGAGTGGTGAGCAGTTCTTC. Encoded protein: CSARDTSGSGEQFF.

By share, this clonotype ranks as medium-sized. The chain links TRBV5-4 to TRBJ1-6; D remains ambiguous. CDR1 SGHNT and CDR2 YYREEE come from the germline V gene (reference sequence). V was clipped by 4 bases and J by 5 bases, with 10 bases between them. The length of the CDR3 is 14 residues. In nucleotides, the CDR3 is TGTGCCAGCAGCCAAGCGTATGATAATTCACCCCTCCACTTT. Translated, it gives CASSQAYDNSPLHF.

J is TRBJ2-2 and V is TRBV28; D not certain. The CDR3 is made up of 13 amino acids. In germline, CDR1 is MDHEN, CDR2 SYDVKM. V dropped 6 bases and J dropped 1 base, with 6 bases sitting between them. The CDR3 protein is CASRPQNTGELFF. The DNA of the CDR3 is TGTGCCAGCAGACCACAGAACACCGGGGAGCTGTTTTTT.

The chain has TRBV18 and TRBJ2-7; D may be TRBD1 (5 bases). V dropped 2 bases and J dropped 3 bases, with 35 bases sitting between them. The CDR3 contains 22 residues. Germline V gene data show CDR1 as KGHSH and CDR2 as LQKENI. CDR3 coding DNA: TGTGCCAGCTCACCATCCCTCTACGGTCAGGGCTCTGAAAGGTCCAGTATCTACGAGCAGTACTTC. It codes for CASSPSLYGQGSERSSIYEQYF.

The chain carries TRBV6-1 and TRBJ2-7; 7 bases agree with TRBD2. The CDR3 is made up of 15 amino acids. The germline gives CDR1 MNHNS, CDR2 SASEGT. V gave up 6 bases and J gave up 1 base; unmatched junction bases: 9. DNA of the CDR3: TGTGCCAGCAGGAGGTCCGGGACTAAATCCTACGAGCAGTACTTC. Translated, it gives CASRRSGTKSYEQYF.

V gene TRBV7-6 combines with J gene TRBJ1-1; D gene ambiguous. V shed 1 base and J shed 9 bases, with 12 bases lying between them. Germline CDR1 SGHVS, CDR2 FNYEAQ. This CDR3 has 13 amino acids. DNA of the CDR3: TGTGCCAGCAGCTTAGACCGATGGAGAAAAGCTTTCTTT. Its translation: CASSLDRWRKAFF.

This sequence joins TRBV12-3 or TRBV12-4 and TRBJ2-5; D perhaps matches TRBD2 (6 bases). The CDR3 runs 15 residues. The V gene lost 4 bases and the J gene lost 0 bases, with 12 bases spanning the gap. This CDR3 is CASSWDSRYQETQYF. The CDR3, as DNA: TGTGCCAGCAGTTGGGACTCCCGATACCAAGAGACCCAGTACTTC.

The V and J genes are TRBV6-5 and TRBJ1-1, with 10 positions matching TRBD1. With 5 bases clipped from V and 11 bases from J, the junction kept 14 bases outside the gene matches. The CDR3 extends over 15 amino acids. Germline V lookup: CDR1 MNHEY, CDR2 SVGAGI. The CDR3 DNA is TGTGCCAGCAGTCCCCCCGGGACAGGGGTTGCTCGCGCTTTCTTT. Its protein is CASSPPGTGVARAFF.

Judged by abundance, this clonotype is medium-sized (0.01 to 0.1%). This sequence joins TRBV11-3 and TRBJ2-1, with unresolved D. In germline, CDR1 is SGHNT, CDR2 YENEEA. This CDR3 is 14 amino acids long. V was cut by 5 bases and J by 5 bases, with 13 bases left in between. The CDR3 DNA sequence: TGTGCCAGCAGCCTGGAAGTCTTGGACAATGAGCAGTTCTTC. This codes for CASSLEVLDNEQFF.